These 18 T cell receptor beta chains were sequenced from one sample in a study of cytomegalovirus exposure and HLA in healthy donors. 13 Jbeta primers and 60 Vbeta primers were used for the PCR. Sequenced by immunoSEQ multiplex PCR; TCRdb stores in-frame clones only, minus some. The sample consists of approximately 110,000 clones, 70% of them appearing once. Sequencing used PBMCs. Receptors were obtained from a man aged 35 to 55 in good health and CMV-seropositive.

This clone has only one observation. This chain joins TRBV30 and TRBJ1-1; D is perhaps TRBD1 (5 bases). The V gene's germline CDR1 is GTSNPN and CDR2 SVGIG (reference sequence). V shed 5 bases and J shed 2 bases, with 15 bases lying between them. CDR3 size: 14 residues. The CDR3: CAWDPMQGNTEAFF. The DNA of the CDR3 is TGTGCCTGGGATCCCATGCAGGGAAACACTGAAGCTTTCTTT.

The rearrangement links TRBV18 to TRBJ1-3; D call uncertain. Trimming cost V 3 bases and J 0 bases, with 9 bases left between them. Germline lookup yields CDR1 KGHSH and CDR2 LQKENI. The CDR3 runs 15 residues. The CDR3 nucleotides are TGTGCCAGCTCACCGGACCGGGGCTCTGGAAACACCATATATTTT. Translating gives CASSPDRGSGNTIYF.

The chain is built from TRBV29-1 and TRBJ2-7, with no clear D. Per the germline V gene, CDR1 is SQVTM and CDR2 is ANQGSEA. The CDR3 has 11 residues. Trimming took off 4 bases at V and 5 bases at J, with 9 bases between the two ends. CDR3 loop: CSVVLGNEQYV. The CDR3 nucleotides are TGCAGCGTTGTGTTGGGCAACGAGCAGTACGTC.

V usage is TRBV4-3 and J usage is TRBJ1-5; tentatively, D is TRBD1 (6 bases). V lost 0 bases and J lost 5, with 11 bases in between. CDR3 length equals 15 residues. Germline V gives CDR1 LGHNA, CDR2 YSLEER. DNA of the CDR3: TGCGCCAGCAGCCAAGATCGGGGGGCCGATCAGCCCCAGCATTTT. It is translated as CASSQDRGADQPQHF.

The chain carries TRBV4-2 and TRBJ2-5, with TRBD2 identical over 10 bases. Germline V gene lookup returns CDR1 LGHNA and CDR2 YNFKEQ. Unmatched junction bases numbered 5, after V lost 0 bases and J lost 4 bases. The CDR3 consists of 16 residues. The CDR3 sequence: CASSQESGRARETQYF. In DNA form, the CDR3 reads TGTGCCAGCAGCCAAGAGAGCGGGAGGGCGAGAGAGACCCAGTACTTC.

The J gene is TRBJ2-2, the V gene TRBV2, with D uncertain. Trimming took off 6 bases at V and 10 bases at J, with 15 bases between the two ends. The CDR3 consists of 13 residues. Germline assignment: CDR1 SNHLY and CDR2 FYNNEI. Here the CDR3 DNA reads TGTGCCAGCAGAGACCTTCTAGTTGCGGAGCTGTTTTTT. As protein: CASRDLLVAELFF. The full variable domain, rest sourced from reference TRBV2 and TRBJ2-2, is EPEVTQTPSHQVTQMGQEVILRCVPISNHLYFYWYRQILGQKVEFLVSFYNNEISEKSEIFDDQFSVERPDGSNFTLKIRSTKLEDSAMYFCASRDLLVAELFFGEGSRLTVL.

Written as DNA, the CDR3 is TGTGCCAGCAGCTCCCTAGCGGGTGAGCAGTTCTTC. It codes for CASSSLAGEQFF. The chain uses TRBV7-3 and TRBJ2-1, with TRBD2 matching 8 bases. This CDR3 is 12 amino acids long. V trimming: 4 bases; J trimming: 9 bases; junction bases outside the gene matches: 2. Germline CDR1 and CDR2: SGHTA and FQGTGA.

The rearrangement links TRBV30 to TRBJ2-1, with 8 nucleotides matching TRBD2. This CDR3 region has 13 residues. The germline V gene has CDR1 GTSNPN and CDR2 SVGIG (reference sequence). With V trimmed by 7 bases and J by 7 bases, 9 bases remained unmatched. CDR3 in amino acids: CAFSGIVPNEQFF. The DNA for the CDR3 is TGTGCCTTTAGCGGGATAGTGCCTAATGAGCAGTTCTTC.

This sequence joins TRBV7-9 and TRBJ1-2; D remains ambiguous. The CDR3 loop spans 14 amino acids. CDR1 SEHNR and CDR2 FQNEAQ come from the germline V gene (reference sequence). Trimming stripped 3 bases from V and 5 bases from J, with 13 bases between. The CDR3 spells CASSLAPSLYGYTF. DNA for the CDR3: TGTGCCAGCAGCTTGGCTCCTTCCCTGTATGGCTACACCTTC. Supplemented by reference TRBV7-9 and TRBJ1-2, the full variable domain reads DTGVSQNPRHKITKRGQNVTFRCDPISEHNRLYWYRQTLGQGPEFLTYFQNEAQLEKSRLLSDRFSAERPKGSFSTLEIQRTEQGDSAMYLCASSLAPSLYGYTFGSGTRLTVV.

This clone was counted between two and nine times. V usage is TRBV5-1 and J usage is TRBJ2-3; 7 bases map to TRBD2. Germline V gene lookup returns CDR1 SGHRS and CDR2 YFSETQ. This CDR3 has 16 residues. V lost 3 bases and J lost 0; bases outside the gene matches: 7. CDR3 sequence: CASSSASGPSTDTQYF. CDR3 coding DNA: TGCGCCAGCAGCTCGGCTAGCGGTCCCAGCACAGATACGCAGTATTTT.

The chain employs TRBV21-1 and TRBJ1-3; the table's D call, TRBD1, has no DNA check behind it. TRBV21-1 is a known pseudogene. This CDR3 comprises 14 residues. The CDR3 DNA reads TGTGCCAGCAGCAAACCAGGGACTGGAAACACCATATATTTT. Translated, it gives CASSKPGTGNTIYF.

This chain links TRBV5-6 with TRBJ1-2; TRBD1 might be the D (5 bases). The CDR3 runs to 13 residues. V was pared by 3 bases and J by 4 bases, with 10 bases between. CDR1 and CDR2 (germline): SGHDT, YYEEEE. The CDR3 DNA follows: TGTGCCAGCAGCTCGACAGCCCTCTATGGCTACACCTTC. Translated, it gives CASSSTALYGYTF.

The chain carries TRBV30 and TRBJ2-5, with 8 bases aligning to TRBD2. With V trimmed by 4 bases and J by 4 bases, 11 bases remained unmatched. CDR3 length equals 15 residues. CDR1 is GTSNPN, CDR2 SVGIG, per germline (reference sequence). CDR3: CAWTWEGLVLETQYF. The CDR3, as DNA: TGTGCCTGGACATGGGAGGGACTAGTGTTAGAGACCCAGTACTTC.

In DNA, the CDR3 is TGTGCCTGGAGTGTAGGCGGGAGGGCCGGTGCTGGAACAGATACGCAGTATTTT. Translation: CAWSVGGRAGAGTDTQYF. The chain recombines TRBV30 with TRBJ2-3; TRBD2 matches 9 bases. Germline CDR1 and CDR2: GTSNPN and SVGIG (reference sequence). Losses at the gene ends were 0 bases for V and 3 bases for J; bases not matched to a gene: 13. The CDR3 runs 18 residues.

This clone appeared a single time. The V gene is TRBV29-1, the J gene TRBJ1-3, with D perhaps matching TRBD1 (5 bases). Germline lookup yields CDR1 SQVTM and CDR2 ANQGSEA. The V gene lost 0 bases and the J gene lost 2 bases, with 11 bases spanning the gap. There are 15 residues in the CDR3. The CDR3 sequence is CSVEDWQGTGNTIYF. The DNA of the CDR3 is TGCAGCGTTGAAGATTGGCAGGGCACTGGAAACACCATATATTTT.

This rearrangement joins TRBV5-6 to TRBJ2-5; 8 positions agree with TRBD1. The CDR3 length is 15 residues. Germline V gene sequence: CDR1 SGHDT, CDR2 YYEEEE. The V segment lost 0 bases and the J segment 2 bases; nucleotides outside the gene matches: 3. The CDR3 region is CASSLGQGIQETQYF. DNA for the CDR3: TGTGCCAGCAGCTTGGGACAGGGGATTCAAGAGACCCAGTACTTC.

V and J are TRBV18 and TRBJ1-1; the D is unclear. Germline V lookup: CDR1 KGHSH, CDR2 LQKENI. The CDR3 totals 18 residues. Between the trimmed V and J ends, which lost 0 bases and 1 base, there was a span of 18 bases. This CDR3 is CASSPPTRAYPSNTEAFF. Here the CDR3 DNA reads TGTGCCAGCTCACCACCTACGAGGGCGTACCCCTCGAACACTGAAGCTTTCTTT. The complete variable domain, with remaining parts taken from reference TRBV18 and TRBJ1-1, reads NAGVMQNPRHLVRRRGQEARLRCSPMKGHSHVYWYRQLPEEGLKFMVYLQKENIIDESGMPKERFSAEFPKEGPSILRIQQVVRGDSAAYFCASSPPTRAYPSNTEAFFGQGTRLTVV.

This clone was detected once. The CDR3 is CASSKGGGNTEAFF. The DNA of the CDR3 is TGTGCCAGTAGTAAGGGAGGAGGAAACACTGAAGCTTTCTTT. This chain links TRBV19 with TRBJ1-1; unclear D gene. Trimming cost V 4 bases and J 2 bases, with 11 bases left between them. Looked up from germline, CDR1 is LNHDA and CDR2 is SQIVND (reference sequence). The CDR3 runs 14 residues. Based on the CDR3 plus reference TRBV19 and TRBJ1-1, the full variable domain is DGGITQSPKYLFRKEGQNVTLSCEQNLNHDAMYWYRQDPGQGLRLIYYSQIVNDFQKGDIAEGYSVSREKKESFPLTVTSAQKNPTAFYLCASSKGGGNTEAFFGQGTRLTVV.